This T cell receptor (beta chain) came from a study of CD8 T cells in Susac syndrome. RNA, at about 0.45 to 1 ug, was reverse transcribed with random hexamers. From the immunoSEQ multiplex PCR reads, TCRdb called clonotypes with MiXCR, one entry per CDR3 protein. Of 150,000 to 200,000 distinct CDR3 sequences listed, approximately 94% are singletons. Germline loops: CDR1 MNHEY, CDR2 SVGAGI. The CDR3 is made up of 13 amino acids. V was pared by 4 bases and J by 9 bases, with 13 bases between. Sequencing of TCR beta drew on CD8+ and CD4+ T cells from blood. FACS was used to enrich TEMRA cells, whereas the CD8+ and CD4+ T cells were obtained by negative isolation.

The sequencing input was CD4+ T cells from PBMCs. The clonotype originates from a human donor with multiple sclerosis. The rearrangement links TRBV6-5 to TRBJ2-1; D is ambiguous. The CDR3 sequence: CASSSRNVGEQFF. The CDR3, as DNA: TGTGCCAGCAGTTCTAGGAATGTGGGTGAGCAGTTCTTC.